The present TCR beta chain was sequenced within a study of OX40 agonist ivuxolimab in advanced cancers. General study points: CD4+ and CD8+ blood T cells expanded clonally by week 6 at 0.1 to 3.0 mg/kg.

Sequenced by immunoSEQ multiplex PCR; TCRdb stores in-frame clones only, minus some. The sample contains some 100,000 clones, just over 90% of which appear only once. Regarding this clone: Its specificity is not known.

This sequence was found in an adult with an advanced solid tumor such as melanoma, head and neck, liver or kidney cancer. Sequencing was performed on CD4+ or CD8+ T cells sorted from blood, taken in a trial of the OX40 agonist ivuxolimab.

The CDR3 here is CASSRDRGYSYEQYF. DNA for the CDR3: TGTGCCAGCAGCCGCGACAGGGGATACTCCTACGAGCAGTACTTC. The rearrangement links TRBV7-2 to TRBJ2-7; 8 bases are a match to TRBD1. This CDR3 has 15 residues. V lost 5 bases and J lost 0; bases outside the gene matches: 6. Germline V CDR1 and CDR2: SGHTA, FQGNSA. Looking up the rest from reference TRBV7-2 and TRBJ2-7 gives the full variable domain: GAGVSQSPSNKVTEKGKDVELRCDPISGHTALYWYRQSLGQGLEFLIYFQGNSAPDKSGLPSDRFSAERTGGSVSTLTIQRTQQEDSAVYLCASSRDRGYSYEQYFGPGTRLTVT.